The 7 T cell receptor beta chains in this list originate from one sample, sequenced in a study of blood T cell repertoires in COVID-19 (dated by TCRdb to about 2020). The method behind the library was the immunoSEQ multiplex PCR assay. The table comes from immuneACCESS by way of TCRdb, which keeps in-frame sequences with V and J called. Part of the clones is missing from these tables; in studies checked, under half for an unresolved V gene and the rest for unknown reasons. The sample data list about 50,000 clones, and about 80% of these were observed just once. Under 30% of the sample belongs to the ten largest clones. Sample: peripheral blood. Receptors originate from a man aged 65 to 79 with acute or convalescent COVID-19.

The rearrangement links TRBV19 to TRBJ1-4, with TRBD1 identical over 7 bases. There are 14 residues in the CDR3. Germline loops: CDR1 LNHDA, CDR2 SQIVND (reference sequence). J was trimmed by 6 bases and V by 6 bases; bases with no gene match: 7. CDR3 DNA: TGTGCCAGTAGCGCAACAGGGGCGGATGAAAAACTGTTTTTT. Its protein is CASSATGADEKLFF.

The V and J genes are TRBV27 and TRBJ1-2; possible D gene TRBD1, 5 bases. CDR1 is MNHEY and CDR2 is SMNVEV in the germline V gene (reference sequence). The CDR3 has 14 amino acids. Trimming cost V 2 bases and J 6 bases, with 13 bases left between them. The CDR3 is CASSLNGGQDGYTF. The CDR3 DNA is TGTGCCAGCAGTTTAAACGGGGGTCAGGATGGCTACACCTTC.

This chain uses TRBV7-9 with TRBJ1-2; 8 positions agree with TRBD1. V shed 5 bases and J 8 bases; nucleotides not matched to a gene: 4. The CDR3 length is 12 residues. The germline CDR1 and CDR2 sequences are SEHNR and FQNEAQ (reference sequence). The CDR3 nucleotides read TGTGCCAGCAGCGGACAGGGATGGGGCTACACCTTC. This translates into CASSGQGWGYTF. The variable domain in full, with the rest retrieved from reference TRBV7-9 and TRBJ1-2, is DTGVSQNPRHKITKRGQNVTFRCDPISEHNRLYWYRQTLGQGPEFLTYFQNEAQLEKSRLLSDRFSAERPKGSFSTLEIQRTEQGDSAMYLCASSGQGWGYTFGSGTRLTVV.

This chain joins TRBV5-4 and TRBJ2-7; the match to TRBD2 covers 7 bases. Trimming removed 1 base from V and 8 bases from J; junction bases left unmatched: 12. Germline lookup yields CDR1 SGHNT and CDR2 YYREEE (reference sequence). The CDR3 runs to 15 residues. The CDR3 loop is CASSLKGEGPGQQYF. CDR3 sequence (DNA): TGTGCCAGCAGCTTGAAAGGGGAGGGCCCCGGGCAGCAGTACTTC. Based on the CDR3 plus reference TRBV5-4 and TRBJ2-7, the full variable domain is ETGVTQSPTHLIKTRGQQVTLRCSSQSGHNTVSWYQQALGQGPQFIFQYYREEENGRGNFPPRFSGLQFPNYSSELNVNALELDDSALYLCASSLKGEGPGQQYFGPGTRLTVT.

This chain uses TRBV5-1 with TRBJ2-3; tentatively, D is TRBD1 (5 bases). V was cut by 6 bases and J by 0 bases, with 14 bases left in between. The CDR3 spans 15 residues. Germline CDR1 reads SGHRS; CDR2 reads YFSETQ. CDR3 sequence: CASNDSGFSTDTQYF. CDR3 nucleotide sequence: TGCGCCAGCAATGACAGTGGGTTTAGCACAGATACGCAGTATTTT. Variable domain in full (rest from reference TRBV5-1 and TRBJ2-3): KAGVTQTPRYLIKTRGQQVTLSCSPISGHRSVSWYQQTPGQGLQFLFEYFSETQRNKGNFPGRFSGRQFSNSRSEMNVSTLELGDSALYLCASNDSGFSTDTQYFGPGTRLTVL.

V gene TRBV4-3 combines with J gene TRBJ2-2; unclear D gene. Between the trimmed V and J ends, which lost 5 bases and 4 bases, there was a span of 8 bases. This CDR3 has 13 amino acids. Germline values: CDR1 LGHNA, CDR2 YSLEER. In nucleotides, the CDR3 is TGCGCCAGCAGCTACACCCTCACCGGGGAGCTGTTTTTT. It specifies CASSYTLTGELFF.

As DNA, the CDR3 is TGTGCCAGCAGCTTGGGGGGGACACCCTACAATGAGCAGTTCTTC. Its translation is CASSLGGTPYNEQFF. The rearrangement uses TRBV5-4 and TRBJ2-1, with a weak D call TRBD1 (6 bases). This CDR3 is built from 15 residues. Germline CDR1 reads SGHNT; CDR2 reads YYREEE (reference sequence). V was trimmed by 0 bases and J by 2 bases, leaving 9 bases between them.